Below, one T cell receptor beta chain is given with its context. Its antigen is not identified. The data were obtained in a study of cytotoxic CD8 clonotypes in ibrutinib-treated CLL. The wider study: Response was recorded as partial in 25 or so patients and complete in 2; at median about 6 years, around 14 remained remitted and some twelve had progressed.

A 1 in 200,000 to 1 in 1 million T cell depth was the sequencing target. TCRdb keeps only in-frame clones here, not all; method: immunoSEQ multiplex PCR. Among about 140,000 clones, 70% to 80% were seen once, and the ten largest hold about 29%. Broader study findings: Sampling times (in sustained-remission versus progressing patients) were not the same. Baseline clonality exceeded age-matched healthy donors and tracked circulating CD8+ T-cell counts.

The source is a human donor with chronic lymphocytic leukemia. Sequenced material: PBMCs, taken after 12 months of ibrutinib treatment.

The CDR3 loop reads CASSSGGPYNEQFF. The CDR3 coding sequence is TGTGCCAGTAGCTCCGGGGGGCCCTACAATGAGCAGTTCTTC. The chain is built from TRBV28 and TRBJ2-1; weak D call: TRBD2 (7 bases). Germline CDR1 is MDHEN and CDR2 is SYDVKM. The germline V and J ends were trimmed by 9 bases and 2 bases, with 14 bases remaining between them. The CDR3 totals 14 residues. The whole variable domain, remainder taken from reference TRBV28 and TRBJ2-1, is DVKVTQSSRYLVKRTGEKVFLECVQDMDHENMFWYRQDPGLGLRLIYFSYDVKMKEKGDIPEGYSVSREKKERFSLILESASTNQTSMYLCASSSGGPYNEQFFGPGTRLTVL.